Listed below are T cell receptor beta chains from one sample, sequenced in a study of regulatory T cells in long-lasting Graves disease. TCRdb itself ran the multiplex PCR reads through MiXCR, one entry per CDR3 protein. In the table there are under 450,000 distinct CDR3 sequences, roughly 23% of which are singletons. Sequenced here: peripheral blood mononuclear cells (PBMCs), sampled when the disease was refractory, from a patient treated with antithyroid drugs. The source of these receptors is a woman in her forties with Graves disease. CDR3s include the opening cysteine and the closing phenylalanine or tryptophan. A D gene is named only where the DNA matches it firmly. Clone size is not always given. Where it is, it says once, few, many or a class for expanded clones.

TGTGCCAGCAGCTTCGGACTAGCGGCAGAGACCCAGTACTTC	CASSFGLAAETQYF	TRBV11-2	14	many	TRBD2	TRBJ2-5
TGTGCCAGCAGTGTACAGACATCGCCTGTATCGGAGCAGTACTTC	CASSVQTSPVSEQYF	TRBV25-1	15	many	NA	TRBJ2-7
TGCGCCAGCAGCTTGGTGGCAGGGGGTGAATACGAGCAGTACTTC	CASSLVAGGEYEQYF	TRBV5-1	15	few	TRBD1	TRBJ2-7
TGCAGTGCTAAGGCCAGGGGCACCTACGAGCAGTACTTC	CSAKARGTYEQYF	TRBV20-1	13	NA	NA	TRBJ2-7
TGTGCCAGCAGTGAATCAGGGGCAGCCTACGAGCAGTACTTC	CASSESGAAYEQYF	TRBV25-1	14	NA	NA	TRBJ2-7
TGTGCCAGCAGCTTAGAACAGGGAGATCAGCCCCAGCATTTT	CASSLEQGDQPQHF	TRBV7-3	14	many	NA	TRBJ1-5
TGTGCCAGCAGTGCTTTTGGGGCAGTTCATCAGCCCCAGCATTTT	CASSAFGAVHQPQHF	TRBV6-2/TRBV6-3	15	NA	NA	TRBJ1-5
TGTGCCAGCACCCGCGGTATGAACACTGAAGCTTTCTTT	CASTRGMNTEAFF	TRBV12-3/TRBV12-4	13	many	NA	TRBJ1-1
TGTGCCAGCAACACACAGGGGAAAGATACGCAGTATTTT	CASNTQGKDTQYF	TRBV2	13	few	TRBD1	TRBJ2-3
TGTGCCAGCAGCCGACCCAGGTCTAAAGACACTGAAGCTTTCTTT	CASSRPRSKDTEAFF	TRBV7-9	15	NA	NA	TRBJ1-1
TGCAGTGCTAAGTTGGGACGGACCTCTGGAAACACCATATATTTT	CSAKLGRTSGNTIYF	TRBV20-1	15	NA	NA	TRBJ1-3
TGTGCCAGCAGCTTCATGGACAGGAACACTGAAGCTTTCTTT	CASSFMDRNTEAFF	TRBV11-2	14	NA	NA	TRBJ1-1
TGTGCCATCAGTGATCCTACTCTAGCGGGAGGTGCCTACGAGCAGTACTTC	CAISDPTLAGGAYEQYF	TRBV10-3	17	NA	TRBD2	TRBJ2-7
TGCAGTGCTAGAGTGGGGAACAATGAGCAGTTCTTC	CSARVGNNEQFF	TRBV20-1	12	few	NA	TRBJ2-1
TGTGCCAGCAGTTTTGGGACAGGGAAGGTACCGAACACTGAAGCTTTCTTT	CASSFGTGKVPNTEAFF	TRBV6-2/TRBV6-3	17	few	TRBD1	TRBJ1-1
TGTGCCAGTAGTATAAGTGGATTCTCCGCGGGGGAGCAGTACTTC	CASSISGFSAGEQYF	TRBV19	15	few	NA	TRBJ2-7
TGCAGTGCTACACCACTCCCAAGGGAAGCCAAAAACATTCGGTACTTC	CSATPLPREAKNIRYF	TRBV20-1	16	NA	NA	TRBJ2-4
TGTGCCAGCAGGTCCGGGACAGACTCTGAAAAACTGTTTTTT	CASRSGTDSEKLFF	TRBV6-7	14	many	TRBD1	TRBJ1-4
TGTGCCTGGACCGGTTCCCTGGACAGCCACAACTATGGCTACACCTTC	CAWTGSLDSHNYGYTF	TRBV30	16	NA	NA	TRBJ1-2
TGTGCCAGCAGGATCCTCATAGCGGGAGTAAATGAGCAGTTCTTC	CASRILIAGVNEQFF	TRBV28	15	NA	TRBD2	TRBJ2-1
TGCAGCGCACAGGGTATGGGAGAGACCCAGTACTTC	CSAQGMGETQYF	TRBV29-1	12	NA	NA	TRBJ2-5
TGTGCCAGTAGTGGGCGGACCGGGGAGCTGTTTTTT	CASSGRTGELFF	TRBV19	12	NA	NA	TRBJ2-2
TGTGCCAGCGAAAAGGGATCGAACTCGGATGGCTACACCTTC	CASEKGSNSDGYTF	TRBV28	14	many	NA	TRBJ1-2
TGCGCCAGCAGTGAGTCGTCGCAGGGGAATTCACCCCTCCACTTT	CASSESSQGNSPLHF	TRBV10-1	15	few	NA	TRBJ1-6
TGCGGCCTTGACACTGAAGCTTTCTTT	CGLDTEAFF	TRBV29-1	9	few	NA	TRBJ1-1
TGTGCCAGCAGTTCCGGGACAGGAGGAAACATTCAGTACTTC	CASSSGTGGNIQYF	TRBV27	14	few	TRBD1	TRBJ2-4
TGCGCCAGCAGCCCCAGACTAGCGGGAGCCTACAATGAGCAGTTCTTC	CASSPRLAGAYNEQFF	TRBV5-1	16	NA	TRBD2	TRBJ2-1
TGTGCCAGCAGCTTGACACAGGGATCCTATAATTCACCCCTCCACTTT	CASSLTQGSYNSPLHF	TRBV11-2	16	many	NA	TRBJ1-6
TGTGCCAGCAGTGGGCCGGGAGGGGAGGACACTGAAGCTTTCTTT	CASSGPGGEDTEAFF	TRBV6-1	15	many	NA	TRBJ1-1
TGCAGTGCTAGTCCCGGGACCCCCGCGGAGACCCAGTACTTC	CSASPGTPAETQYF	TRBV20-1	14	NA	NA	TRBJ2-5
TGTGCCAGCAGCCAAATTCGTCAGGCGGGCACCGGGGAGCTGTTTTTT	CASSQIRQAGTGELFF	TRBV3-1	16	NA	NA	TRBJ2-2
TGTGCCAGTAGTCCCGACAGGAACGTCAACGTCCTGACTTTC	CASSPDRNVNVLTF	TRBV19	14	NA	NA	TRBJ2-6
TGCGCCAGCAGTAATTGGCGCGCTGAAGCTTTCTTT	CASSNWRAEAFF	TRBV10-2	12	NA	NA	TRBJ1-1
TGTGCCAGCAGGTCAGACAGGGTATCGTCGGGGGAGCTGTTTTTT	CASRSDRVSSGELFF	TRBV11-2	15	few	TRBD1	TRBJ2-2
TGCAGTGCCCGCGCCAGGGCGGACAATCAGCCCCAGCATTTT	CSARARADNQPQHF	TRBV20-1	14	many	NA	TRBJ1-5
TGTGCCAGCAGAGGACTAGCGGGGAGGGTCTACGAGCAGTACTTC	CASRGLAGRVYEQYF	TRBV11-2	15	many	TRBD2	TRBJ2-7
TGTGCCAGCAGCGAAAGTTACGAGCAGTACTTC	CASSESYEQYF	TRBV6-2/TRBV6-3	11	NA	NA	TRBJ2-7
TGTGCCAGCAGTTACCTCGGACTAGCGGGAGCTCAAGAGACCCAGTACTTC	CASSYLGLAGAQETQYF	TRBV6-5	17	many	TRBD2	TRBJ2-5
TGCGCCAGCAGCCCGGCTAGCGGGAGGCTCAATGAGCAGTTCTTC	CASSPASGRLNEQFF	TRBV5-1	15	NA	TRBD2	TRBJ2-1
TGCGCCAGCAGCCAAGTATTAGCGGGAAGACAGCAGTACTTC	CASSQVLAGRQQYF	TRBV4-1	14	few	TRBD2	TRBJ2-7
TGCGCCAGCAGCTTGGGCCAGCTGAGCTCCTACGAGCAGTACTTC	CASSLGQLSSYEQYF	TRBV5-1	15	few	NA	TRBJ2-7
TGCGCCAGCGGACAACCGAACACCGGGGAGCTGTTTTTT	CASGQPNTGELFF	TRBV10-1	13	few	NA	TRBJ2-2